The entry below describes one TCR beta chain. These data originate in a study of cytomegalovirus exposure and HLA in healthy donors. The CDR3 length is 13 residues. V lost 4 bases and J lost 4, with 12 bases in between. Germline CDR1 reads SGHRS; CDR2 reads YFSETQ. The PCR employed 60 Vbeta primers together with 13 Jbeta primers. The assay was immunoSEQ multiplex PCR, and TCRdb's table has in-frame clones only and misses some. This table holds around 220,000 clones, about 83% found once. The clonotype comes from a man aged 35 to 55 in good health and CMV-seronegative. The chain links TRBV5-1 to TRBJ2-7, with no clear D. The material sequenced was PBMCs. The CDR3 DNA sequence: TGCGCCAGCAGCCCCCAAGAGGAGTACGAGCAGTACTTC. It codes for CASSPQEEYEQYF.